This T cell receptor (beta chain) was identified in a study of early T cells in non-severe SARS-CoV-2 infection. Study results and caveats: Anti-spike CD8 responses were favored in VDJdb matching, and private and CD4 specificities were missed.

J gave up 0 bases and V 6 bases, and 3 bases lay outside the gene matches. Germline CDR1 and CDR2: SGHRS and YFSETQ. The length of the CDR3 is 14 residues. cDNA molecules, individually, were tagged with unique molecular identifiers. TCRdb re-called the 5' RACE reads with MiXCR, one entry per CDR3 protein. The table has about 30,000 distinct CDR3 sequences, under 4% seen once. This clonotype was counted many times. Its antigen is currently unknown. The sequenced material came from whole blood. The sequence came from an adult who was a healthcare worker with PCR-confirmed SARS-CoV-2 infection or an uninfected control (not recorded which). The rearrangement uses TRBV5-1 and TRBJ2-1, with 7 bases identical to TRBD2. CDR3 sequence: CASTLAGSYNEQFF. The CDR3 region has the DNA TGCGCCAGCACCTTAGCGGGCTCCTACAATGAGCAGTTCTTC.